This is a list of T cell receptor beta chains from one sample in a study of blood T cell repertoires in COVID-19. Profiling relied on immunoSEQ multiplex PCR, and the TCRdb table lists in-frame clones only, not all of them. The data show fewer than 250,000 clones, 83% seen once. Sequenced sample: PBMCs or T cells enriched from blood (not recorded which). The receptors were gathered from a middle-aged woman who had been exposed to COVID-19. CDR3s include the opening cysteine and the closing phenylalanine or tryptophan. The D gene is left open where the match is weak. Some rows have no size entry. The others give once, few or many, or a class for an expanded clone.

cdr3_nt cdr3_aa clone_size j_call v_call d_call
TGTGCCAGCAGTGAGTTAGGGGGAGATAATTCACCCCTCCACTTT CASSELGGDNSPLHF NA TRBJ1-6 TRBV2 NA
TGTGCCAGCAGCCCAGGGGGCAATCAGCCCCAGCATTTT CASSPGGNQPQHF NA TRBJ1-5 TRBV4-2 NA
TGTGCCAGCAGCCCACTGGACCGAGGGCAACCCCTCCACTTT CASSPLDRGQPLHF NA TRBJ1-6 TRBV6-6 NA
TGTGCCAGCACCACGACATTGAACACTGAAGCTTTCTTT CASTTTLNTEAFF NA TRBJ1-1 TRBV12-3/TRBV12-4 NA
TGTGCCAGCAGCTTAACAGGGGGCGCAGACGAGCAGTACTTC CASSLTGGADEQYF NA TRBJ2-7 TRBV7-6 TRBD1
TGTGCCAGCGGAGCTAGCGGGGGAGTCGGCACCGGGGAGCTGTTTTTT CASGASGGVGTGELFF NA TRBJ2-2 TRBV28 TRBD2
TGTGCCAGTAGTCTTGAAACAGGCCTCTACTATGGCTACACCTTC CASSLETGLYYGYTF NA TRBJ1-2 TRBV19 NA
TGTGCCAGCTCGGGCCTTCAAGAGACCCAGTACTTC CASSGLQETQYF NA TRBJ2-5 TRBV18 NA
TGCAGCGCCGCGGGATCAGCAACTGGAAACACCATATATTTT CSAAGSATGNTIYF few TRBJ1-3 TRBV29-1 NA
TGTGCCAGCAGTGGACAGGAGACCCAGTACTTC CASSGQETQYF NA TRBJ2-5 TRBV2 NA
TGTGCCAGCAGTTTCTCTGACAGGGCCGGTCAGCCCCAGCATTTT CASSFSDRAGQPQHF NA TRBJ1-5 TRBV28 TRBD1
TGTGCCAGCAGCTTAGTCGGGGGACCCTACAATGAGCAGTTCTTC CASSLVGGPYNEQFF NA TRBJ2-1 TRBV7-2 NA
TGTGCCAGCAGTTTATGGACAGGGTCCGGTAATTCACCCCTCCACTTT CASSLWTGSGNSPLHF few TRBJ1-6 TRBV27 TRBD1
TGTGCCACACTGCCGGGACTCCTACAAGGCGATGAGCAGTTCTTC CATLPGLLQGDEQFF many TRBJ2-1 TRBV10-3 NA
TGTGCCAGCAGCGCCCCGACAGGGGTGGATGGCTACACCTTC CASSAPTGVDGYTF NA TRBJ1-2 TRBV7-2 TRBD1
TGCGCCAGCAGCCCGGGTTCAGGGGGCGAGGTCGGCGAGCAGTACTTC CASSPGSGGEVGEQYF NA TRBJ2-7 TRBV5-1 TRBD1
TGTGCCAGTAGTATTGTATATGGCGGGGGGGCCTCAGATACGCAGTATTTT CASSIVYGGGASDTQYF NA TRBJ2-3 TRBV19 TRBD2
TGTGCCAGCTCTAATAGCGGGGCTTCCTACGAGCAGTACTTC CASSNSGASYEQYF NA TRBJ2-7 TRBV6-5 TRBD2
TGTGCCAGCGGTGGCAGTTTTATGAATACGCAGTATTTT CASGGSFMNTQYF NA TRBJ2-3 TRBV7-3 NA
TGTGCCAGCACTCCGGGGGCTAGCGGGGGGAACCACAATGAGCAGTTCTTC CASTPGASGGNHNEQFF NA TRBJ2-1 TRBV21-1 NA
TGTGCCAGTAGTATCCCAGGACTAGCGGGGGGCAATGAGCAGTTCTTC CASSIPGLAGGNEQFF NA TRBJ2-1 TRBV19 TRBD2
TGTGCCAGCAGTATTCAGGGATCTGGGGCCAACGTCCTGACTTTC CASSIQGSGANVLTF NA TRBJ2-6 TRBV27 NA
TGTGCCAGTAGTAGCAGGGACAGTCAGCTGAACACTGAAGCTTTCTTT CASSSRDSQLNTEAFF NA TRBJ1-1 TRBV19 TRBD1
TGTGCCAGCAGCACCGAAGGAGGCAATCAGCCCCAGCATTTT CASSTEGGNQPQHF few TRBJ1-5 TRBV7-3 NA
TGTGCCAGCAGCTTTTGGGAGACAGGGAATGAAAAACTGTTTTTT CASSFWETGNEKLFF once TRBJ1-4 TRBV5-5 TRBD1
TGTGCCAGCAGCCAGGGGGTACGAGGGGCCGAGCAGTACTTC CASSQGVRGAEQYF NA TRBJ2-7 TRBV13 TRBD1